This T cell receptor (beta chain) was sequenced in a study of cytomegalovirus exposure and HLA in healthy donors. A multiplex PCR was run with 60 Vbeta primers and 13 Jbeta primers. Sequencing was performed with immunoSEQ multiplex PCR; in TCRdb, only in-frame clones are kept and a portion is missing. The profile covers 150,000 or so clones, with nearly 80% appearing a single time and 9.5% to 15% taken by the ten largest. Note on this clone: Its antigen is undetermined.

Overall study findings and caveats: Later on, a genetic analysis was performed. It linked a missense variant in DCLRE1C with V- and J-gene trimming of TCR beta.

This TCR was sampled from a man aged 25 to 40 in good health and CMV-seropositive. The source material was PBMCs.

This CDR3 is CASSLSLGTIYEQYF. CDR3 bases: TGTGCCAGCAGTTTATCATTGGGGACAATCTACGAGCAGTACTTC. The gene calls are TRBV27 and TRBJ2-7; weak D call: TRBD1 (6 bases). Trimming shortened V by 0 bases and J by 3 bases, and 12 bases separated the two germline ends. The CDR3 totals 15 residues. Germline V gives CDR1 MNHEY, CDR2 SMNVEV (reference sequence).